These 27 T cell receptor beta chains originate from one sample sequenced in a study of cytomegalovirus exposure and HLA in healthy donors. The repertoire was sequenced with immunoSEQ multiplex PCR; TCRdb's copy has only in-frame clones and lacks some. The table lists about 50,000 clones, about 90% of them singletons, with under 7.5% in the top ten. Sequencing was performed on PBMCs. The source is a woman in her 30s in good health and CMV-seronegative.

The sample holds a few counts of this clone. The CDR3 loop is CAPAPSGSDEQFF. The CDR3 coding sequence is TGTGCCCCCGCCCCCAGCGGGAGCGATGAGCAGTTCTTC. The chain joins TRBV27 to TRBJ2-1; 8 bases map to TRBD2. Germline lookup yields CDR1 MNHEY and CDR2 SMNVEV (reference sequence). The CDR3 loop spans 13 amino acids. V shed 11 bases and J 8 bases; nucleotides not matched to a gene: 11.

The V gene is TRBV7-9, the J gene TRBJ2-1; 8 bases are shared with TRBD2. The germline CDR1 and CDR2 sequences are SEHNR and FQNEAQ (reference sequence). CDR3 length equals 16 residues. After removal of 2 bases from V and 12 bases from J, the junction contained 15 bases not matched to a gene. CDR3 in amino acids: CASSLTGLGSMRVQFF. Written as DNA, the CDR3 is TGTGCCAGCAGCTTAACGGGACTAGGCTCAATGAGGGTGCAGTTCTTC.

This clone has just one count. The J gene is TRBJ1-3, the V gene TRBV4-1; the D is unclear. Germline CDR1 MGHRA, CDR2 YSYEKL. The CDR3 runs 17 residues. Trimming pared 4 bases from V and 0 bases from J, leaving 16 bases between. The CDR3 sequence: CASSPSTWSGSGNTIYF. In nucleotides, the CDR3 is TGCGCCAGCAGCCCCAGCACCTGGAGCGGCTCTGGAAACACCATATATTTT.

The chain uses TRBV19 and TRBJ2-1; 9 nucleotides align to TRBD2. This CDR3 has 14 residues. V shed 5 bases, J shed 4 bases, and the junction held 3 bases outside the gene matches. Germline V CDR1 and CDR2: LNHDA, SQIVND (reference sequence). The CDR3 nucleotides read TGTGCCAGTAGTCTAGCGGGGTTATACAATGAGCAGTTCTTC. Protein: CASSLAGLYNEQFF.

This rearrangement joins TRBV29-1 to TRBJ2-2; no firm D call. From germline, CDR1 is SQVTM and CDR2 ANQGSEA. The CDR3 has 12 amino acids. Trimming cost V 4 bases and J 3 bases, with 6 bases left between them. The CDR3 loop reads CSVAPDTGELFF. The CDR3 nucleotides are TGCAGCGTTGCCCCCGACACCGGGGAGCTGTTTTTT.

This chain joins TRBV11-2 and TRBJ1-3, with D perhaps TRBD1 (5 bases). V lost 6 bases and J lost 4, with 16 bases in between. CDR1 and CDR2 from the germline V gene are SGHAT and FQNNGV. This CDR3 is 15 amino acids long. As DNA, the CDR3 is TGTGCCAGCAGGGACGGGGGAGCTGCGGGAAACACCATATATTTT. Amino acid sequence: CASRDGGAAGNTIYF.

CDR3 amino acids: CASSPSQSVEQYF. In DNA, the CDR3 is TGTGCCAGCTCCCCGAGCCAGAGCGTCGAGCAGTACTTC. The rearrangement links TRBV18 to TRBJ2-7; D uncertain. V lost 6 bases and J lost 6, with 15 bases in between. The CDR3 totals 13 residues. The germline V gene has CDR1 KGHSH and CDR2 LQKENI.

V is TRBV30 and J is TRBJ2-3; 14 bases line up with TRBD2. Germline V gene lookup returns CDR1 GTSNPN and CDR2 SVGIG (reference sequence). The trim removed 3 bases at V and 4 bases at J, leaving 3 bases unmatched. The CDR3 runs 15 residues. This chain's CDR3 is CAWSGTSGRSDTQYF. In DNA, the CDR3 is TGTGCCTGGAGCGGGACTAGCGGGAGATCAGATACGCAGTATTTT. Combining the CDR3 with reference TRBV30 and TRBJ2-3 gives the whole variable domain SQTIHQWPATLVQPVGSPLSLECTVEGTSNPNLYWYRQAAGRGLQLLFYSVGIGQISSEVPQNLSASRPQDRQFILSSKKLLLSDSGFYLCAWSGTSGRSDTQYFGPGTRLTVL.

The CDR3 sequence is CASRWTDGVYEQYF. In DNA form, the CDR3 reads TGTGCCAGCCGGTGGACAGACGGGGTCTACGAGCAGTACTTC. This chain joins TRBV2 and TRBJ2-7; D is perhaps TRBD1 (6 bases). The CDR3 loop spans 14 amino acids. V shed 8 bases and J shed 3 bases, with 17 bases lying between them. Germline assignment: CDR1 SNHLY and CDR2 FYNNEI.

The chain has TRBV29-1 and TRBJ2-7; D is possibly TRBD1 (7 bases). Germline V gives CDR1 SQVTM, CDR2 ANQGSEA. Trimming pared 4 bases from V and 4 bases from J, leaving 11 bases between. The CDR3 contains 12 residues. Here the CDR3 DNA reads TGCAGCGTTGTTTCAGGGGGGTACGAGCAGTACTTC. This encodes CSVVSGGYEQYF.

The chain carries TRBV30 and TRBJ2-1, with TRBD1 matching 11 bases. J was trimmed by 5 bases and V by 5 bases; bases with no gene match: 8. CDR3 size: 15 residues. The germline CDR1 and CDR2 sequences are GTSNPN and SVGIG (reference sequence). The CDR3 sequence: CAWGAWDRGDNEQFF. The CDR3 DNA is TGTGCCTGGGGGGCCTGGGACAGGGGGGACAATGAGCAGTTCTTC.

This rearrangement joins TRBV4-1 to TRBJ2-3; 12 bases map to TRBD2. The CDR3 is made up of 17 amino acids. From germline, CDR1 is MGHRA and CDR2 YSYEKL. J gave up 0 bases and V 2 bases, and 3 bases lay outside the gene matches. CDR3 nucleotide sequence: TGCGCCAGCAGCCAATCCGGGACTAGCGGGAGCACAGATACGCAGTATTTT. Translation: CASSQSGTSGSTDTQYF.

The V call is TRBV27, the J call TRBJ2-7; 11 nucleotides match TRBD1. The germline gives CDR1 MNHEY, CDR2 SMNVEV (reference sequence). With V trimmed by 4 bases and J by 4 bases, 6 bases remained unmatched. The CDR3 is 15 amino acids. In DNA form, the CDR3 reads TGTGCCAGCAGTTCCCAAGGGACAGGGGGTTACGAGCAGTACTTC. Protein sequence: CASSSQGTGGYEQYF.

This clone was recorded a few times. The V gene is TRBV4-1, the J gene TRBJ1-1; D is uncertain. Germline V lookup: CDR1 MGHRA, CDR2 YSYEKL. V gave up 4 bases and J gave up 0 bases, with 15 bases separating them. The CDR3 is made up of 16 amino acids. In DNA, the CDR3 is TGCGCCAGCAGCCCAAAGACGAGGATCATGAACACTGAAGCTTTCTTT. It translates to CASSPKTRIMNTEAFF.

The genes are TRBV18 and TRBJ2-5; the match to TRBD2 covers 11 bases. Germline V gives CDR1 KGHSH, CDR2 LQKENI. The CDR3 extends over 19 amino acids. V lost 6 bases, J lost 5 bases, and 20 bases stayed unmatched. DNA of the CDR3: TGTGCCAGCTCCCCCAGACGGGGGCCGAGACTAGCGGGAAAGGAGACCCAGTACTTC. This encodes CASSPRRGPRLAGKETQYF.

This clone appeared a single time. J is TRBJ2-7 and V is TRBV28, with D maybe TRBD2 (5 bases). Trimming cost V 5 bases and J 5 bases, with 13 bases left between them. The CDR3 has 13 amino acids. Germline assignment: CDR1 MDHEN and CDR2 SYDVKM. In DNA form, the CDR3 reads TGTGCCAGCAGTCCTCTCGTGGGAGACGAGCAGTACTTC. Translated, it gives CASSPLVGDEQYF.

The rearrangement joins TRBV9 to TRBJ1-5; D ambiguous. V lost 1 base and J lost 3, with 8 bases in between. CDR1 is SGDLS, CDR2 YYNGEE, per germline. The CDR3 extends over 14 amino acids. The chain's CDR3 is CASSVSGNNQPQHF. In DNA, the CDR3 is TGTGCCAGCAGCGTATCCGGTAACAATCAGCCCCAGCATTTT.

DNA for the CDR3: TGTGCCAGCTTGGGACAGGGGGACTATGGCTACACCTTC. Its translation: CASLGQGDYGYTF. The chain carries TRBV28 and TRBJ1-2; TRBD1 agrees at 11 bases. Germline trimming cut 8 bases from V and 3 bases from J; bases unmatched to any gene: 2. From germline, CDR1 is MDHEN and CDR2 SYDVKM. CDR3 length: 13 residues.

The V gene is TRBV27, the J gene TRBJ1-1; TRBD1 matches 10 bases. The CDR3 length is 12 residues. Trimming took 8 bases from V and 4 from J; bases not matched to a gene: 1. CDR1 is MNHEY and CDR2 is SMNVEV in the germline V gene (reference sequence). For the CDR3, the DNA is TGTGCCAGCGGGACAGGGGTCACTGAAGCTTTCTTT. Its protein is CASGTGVTEAFF.

The rearrangement links TRBV9 to TRBJ2-7; D is possibly TRBD1 (6 bases). The CDR3 length is 14 residues. The V end lost 2 bases, the J end lost 6 bases, and 15 bases lay between the germline ends. Per the germline V gene, CDR1 is SGDLS and CDR2 is YYNGEE. The CDR3 DNA sequence: TGTGCCAGCAGCGTGACGACAGGTTCCGGCGAGCAGTACTTC. It specifies CASSVTTGSGEQYF.

V gene TRBV5-4 combines with J gene TRBJ2-1, with 9 bases identical to TRBD2. V gave up 4 bases and J gave up 10 bases; unmatched junction bases: 12. The CDR3 has 15 amino acids. Per germline, CDR1 SGHNT and CDR2 YYREEE (reference sequence). The CDR3 loop is CASSPVSGRMGEQFF. CDR3 DNA sequence: TGTGCCAGCAGCCCAGTCAGCGGGAGGATGGGCGAGCAGTTCTTC.

This clone was seen more than once but under ten times. The chain is built from TRBV7-9 and TRBJ2-7; 10 bases are a match to TRBD1. The length of the CDR3 is 15 residues. The trim removed 3 bases at V and 5 bases at J, leaving 7 bases unmatched. The germline gives CDR1 SEHNR, CDR2 FQNEAQ (reference sequence). CDR3 DNA sequence: TGTGCCAGCAGCTTGGGGGACAGGGGAGTCGACGAGCAGTACTTC. This gives the protein CASSLGDRGVDEQYF.

In this sample, this clone turned up a few times. The J gene is TRBJ2-7, the V gene TRBV10-3; no reliable D call. Germline V gene data show CDR1 as ENHRY and CDR2 as SYGVKD. This CDR3 has 11 residues. V was cut by 2 bases and J by 6 bases, with 5 bases left in between. This CDR3 is CAISEVSEQYF. The CDR3 nucleotides are TGTGCCATCAGTGAGGTTAGCGAGCAGTACTTC.

The chain links TRBV2 to TRBJ2-1, with 7 bases that match TRBD2. CDR1 is SNHLY, CDR2 FYNNEI, per germline. The CDR3 consists of 14 residues. Unmatched junction bases numbered 3, after V lost 4 bases and J lost 3 bases. CDR3: CASSGSSGYNEQFF. The CDR3, as DNA: TGTGCCAGCAGTGGTTCTAGCGGCTACAATGAGCAGTTCTTC.

This rearrangement joins TRBV6-5 to TRBJ2-6; D gene unclear. This CDR3 has 15 residues. Looked up from germline, CDR1 is MNHEY and CDR2 is SVGAGI. The ends were cut back, 4 bases at V and 0 bases at J, with 7 bases in the middle. CDR3 nucleotides: TGTGCCAGCAGTTCATACTACTCTGGGGCCAACGTCCTGACTTTC. It is translated as CASSSYYSGANVLTF.

The chain has TRBV20-1 and TRBJ1-3; D not resolved. CDR1 is DFQATT, CDR2 SNEGSKA, per germline (reference sequence). This CDR3 contains 11 residues. The germline V and J ends were trimmed by 1 base and 7 bases, with 5 bases remaining between them. The CDR3 DNA reads TGCAGTGCTAGAGTCGAGAACACCATATATTTT. Amino acids: CSARVENTIYF.

The V gene is TRBV2, the J gene TRBJ2-7; 8 nucleotides line up with TRBD1. Germline CDR1 reads SNHLY; CDR2 reads FYNNEI. With V trimmed by 6 bases and J by 0 bases, 4 bases remained unmatched. The CDR3 spans 14 residues. The CDR3 DNA follows: TGTGCCAGCAGGGGAGACAGGGGCTCCTACGAGCAGTACTTC. Residues: CASRGDRGSYEQYF.